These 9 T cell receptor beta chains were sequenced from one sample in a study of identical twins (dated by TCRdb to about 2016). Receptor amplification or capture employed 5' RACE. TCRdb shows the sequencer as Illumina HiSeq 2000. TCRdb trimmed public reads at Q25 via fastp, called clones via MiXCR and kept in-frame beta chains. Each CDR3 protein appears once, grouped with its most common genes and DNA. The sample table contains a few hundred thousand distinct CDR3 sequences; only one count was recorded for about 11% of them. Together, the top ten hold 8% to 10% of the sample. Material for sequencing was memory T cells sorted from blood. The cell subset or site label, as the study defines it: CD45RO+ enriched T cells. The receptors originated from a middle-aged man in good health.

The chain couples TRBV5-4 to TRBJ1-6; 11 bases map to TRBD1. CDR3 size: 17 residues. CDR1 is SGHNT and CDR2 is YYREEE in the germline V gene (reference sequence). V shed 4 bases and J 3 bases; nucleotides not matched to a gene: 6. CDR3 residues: CASSDGQGAFYNSPLHF. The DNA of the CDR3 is TGTGCCAGCAGCGATGGACAGGGGGCGTTCTATAATTCACCCCTCCACTTT.

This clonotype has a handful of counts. CDR3 nucleotide sequence: TGCAGTGCTAGAGTGGCCGCAGGGGGTACTGAAGCTTTCTTT. Translated, it gives CSARVAAGGTEAFF. The chain joins TRBV20-1 to TRBJ1-1, with 7 bases that match TRBD1. Germline V gene lookup returns CDR1 DFQATT and CDR2 SNEGSKA (reference sequence). The CDR3 runs to 14 residues. V lost 1 base to trimming and J lost 5 bases; unmatched junction nucleotides: 7.

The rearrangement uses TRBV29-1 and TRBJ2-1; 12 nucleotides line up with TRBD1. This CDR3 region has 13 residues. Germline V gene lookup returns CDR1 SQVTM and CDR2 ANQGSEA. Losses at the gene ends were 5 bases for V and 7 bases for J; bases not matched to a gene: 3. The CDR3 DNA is TGCAGCGTTCGGGACAGGGGGCAAAATGAGCAGTTCTTC. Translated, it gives CSVRDRGQNEQFF.

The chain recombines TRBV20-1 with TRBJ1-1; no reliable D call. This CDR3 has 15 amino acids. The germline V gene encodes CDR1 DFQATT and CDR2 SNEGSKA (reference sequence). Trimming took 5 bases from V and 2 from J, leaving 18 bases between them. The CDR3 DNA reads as TGCAGTGCTGAGGACCGCCGAACCTTTAACACTGAAGCTTTCTTT. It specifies CSAEDRRTFNTEAFF.

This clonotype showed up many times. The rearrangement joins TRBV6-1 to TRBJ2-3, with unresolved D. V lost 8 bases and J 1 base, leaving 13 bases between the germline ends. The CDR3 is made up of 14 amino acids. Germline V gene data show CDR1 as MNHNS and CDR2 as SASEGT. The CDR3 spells CASVSTERTDTQYF. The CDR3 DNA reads TGTGCCAGCGTCTCGACGGAACGCACAGATACGCAGTATTTT.

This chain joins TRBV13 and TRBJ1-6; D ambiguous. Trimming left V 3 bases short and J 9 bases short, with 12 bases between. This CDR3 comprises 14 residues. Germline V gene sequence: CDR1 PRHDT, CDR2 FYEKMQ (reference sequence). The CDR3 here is CASSFGREGSPLHF. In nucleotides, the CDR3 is TGTGCCAGCAGCTTCGGACGGGAGGGTTCACCCCTCCACTTT.

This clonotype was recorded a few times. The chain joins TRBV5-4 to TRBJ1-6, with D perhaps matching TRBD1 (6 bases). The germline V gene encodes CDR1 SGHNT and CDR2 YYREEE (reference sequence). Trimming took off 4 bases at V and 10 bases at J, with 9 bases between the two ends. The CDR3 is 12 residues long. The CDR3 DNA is TGTGCCAGCAGCCAGGGGCAATCACCCCTCCACTTT. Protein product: CASSQGQSPLHF.

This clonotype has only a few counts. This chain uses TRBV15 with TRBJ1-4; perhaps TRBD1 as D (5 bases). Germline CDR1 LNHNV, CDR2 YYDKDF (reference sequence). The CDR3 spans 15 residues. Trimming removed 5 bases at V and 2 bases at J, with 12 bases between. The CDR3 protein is CATSGTRMTNEKLFF. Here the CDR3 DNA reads TGTGCCACCAGCGGGACCCGAATGACTAATGAAAAACTGTTTTTT.

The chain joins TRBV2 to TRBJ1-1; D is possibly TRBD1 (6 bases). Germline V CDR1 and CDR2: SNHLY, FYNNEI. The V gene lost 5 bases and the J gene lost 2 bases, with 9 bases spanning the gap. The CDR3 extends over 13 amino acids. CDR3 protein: CASSYRDNTEAFF. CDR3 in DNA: TGTGCCAGCAGTTACAGGGACAACACTGAAGCTTTCTTT.